One and the same sample provided the 3 T cell receptor beta chains below, sequenced in a study of blood T cells in healthy people across ages (dated by TCRdb to 2014 to 2015). Libraries were built with 5' RACE. The sample was run on an Illumina HiSeq 2500. A second 7 to 11 cycle PCR used a sample-barcoded 5' primer and a J-beta primer mix. TCRdb reanalyzed the raw reads on its own, using fastp at Q25 for trimming and MiXCR for clone calling, and kept in-frame beta chains. Identical CDR3 protein sequences are pooled into one entry, listed with their most common genes and DNA. The sample has about 680,000 distinct CDR3 sequences on record, around half of them singletons. The ten largest make up roughly 30% of the sample. Sequenced: blood. These TCRs come from a woman aged 55-69 years in good health.

The V call is TRBV18, the J call TRBJ1-1; maybe TRBD1 (6 bases). CDR3 length: 14 amino acids. The germline CDR1 and CDR2 sequences are KGHSH and LQKENI. The V gene lost 4 bases and the J gene lost 1 base, with 10 bases spanning the gap. CDR3 protein: CASSLWTANTEAFF. CDR3 in DNA: TGTGCCAGCTCACTATGGACAGCGAACACTGAAGCTTTCTTT.

The CDR3 sequence is CASSQAWGSSSYNSPLHF. CDR3 bases: TGTGCCAGCAGCCAAGCGTGGGGGAGTAGCTCCTATAATTCACCCCTCCACTTT. The chain joins TRBV3-1 to TRBJ1-6, with D possibly TRBD1 on 5 matching bases. Germline CDR1 LGHDT, CDR2 YNNKEL (reference sequence). The CDR3 is 18 amino acids. The V end was cut by 1 base, the J end by 0 bases, with 13 bases between. Complete variable domain (other parts from reference TRBV3-1 and TRBJ1-6): DTAVSQTPKYLVTQMGNDKSIKCEQNLGHDTMYWYKQDSKKFLKIMFSYNNKELIINETVPNRFSPKSPDKAHLNLHINSLELGDSAVYFCASSQAWGSSSYNSPLHFGNGTRLTVT.

The CDR3 is CASSLPGQGVVSEQYF. The CDR3 nucleotides are TGTGCCAGCAGCTTGCCAGGACAGGGCGTCGTTTCCGAGCAGTACTTC. The chain recombines TRBV7-2 with TRBJ2-5, with 8 bases matching TRBD1. The DNA end favors TRBJ2-7, so the J call may be wrong. Germline loops: CDR1 SGHTA, CDR2 FQGNSA. CDR3 size: 16 residues.